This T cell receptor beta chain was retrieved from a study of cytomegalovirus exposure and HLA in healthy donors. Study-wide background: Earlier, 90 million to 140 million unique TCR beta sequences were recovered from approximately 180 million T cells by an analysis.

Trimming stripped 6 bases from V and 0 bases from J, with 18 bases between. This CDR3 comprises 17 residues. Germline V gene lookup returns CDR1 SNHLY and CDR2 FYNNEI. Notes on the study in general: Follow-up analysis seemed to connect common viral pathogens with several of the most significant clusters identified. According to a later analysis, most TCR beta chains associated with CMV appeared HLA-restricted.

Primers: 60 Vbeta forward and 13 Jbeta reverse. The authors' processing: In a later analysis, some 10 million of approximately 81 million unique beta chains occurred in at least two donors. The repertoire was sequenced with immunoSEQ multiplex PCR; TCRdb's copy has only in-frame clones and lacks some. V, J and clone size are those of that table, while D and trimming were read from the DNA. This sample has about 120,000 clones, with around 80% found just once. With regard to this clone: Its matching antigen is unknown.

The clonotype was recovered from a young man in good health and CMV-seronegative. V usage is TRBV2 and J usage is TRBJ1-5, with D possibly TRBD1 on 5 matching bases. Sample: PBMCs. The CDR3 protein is CASRDGGDTNSNQPQHF. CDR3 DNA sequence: TGTGCCAGCAGGGACGGGGGAGACACGAATAGCAATCAGCCCCAGCATTTT. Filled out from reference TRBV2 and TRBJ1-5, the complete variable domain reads EPEVTQTPSHQVTQMGQEVILRCVPISNHLYFYWYRQILGQKVEFLVSFYNNEISEKSEIFDDQFSVERPDGSNFTLKIRSTKLEDSAMYFCASRDGGDTNSNQPQHFGDGTRLSIL.